The 12 T cell receptor beta chains reported below all come from one sample, sequenced in a study of response to subunit inactivated influenza vaccine. TCRdb fed the RT-PCR reads into MiXCR, producing one record per CDR3 protein. The sample lists roughly 540,000 distinct CDR3 sequences; around 25% were seen once. A further study also used this sample, focusing on T cells expressing NK-cell markers. In that study: With UMIs, 5'RACE template switching was used to make TCR beta cDNA.

Source: CD4+ T cells sorted from PBMCs, taken about 12 days after vaccination. Receptors originate from a middle-aged man who received an inactivated influenza vaccine.

This rearrangement joins TRBV20-1 to TRBJ1-1; D is undetermined. CDR1 is DFQATT, CDR2 SNEGSKA, per germline (reference sequence). The CDR3 has 14 amino acids. Between the trimmed V and J ends, which lost 2 bases and 0 bases, there was a span of 10 bases. CDR3 in DNA: TGCAGTGCTAGACTAGGGAACATGAACACTGAAGCTTTCTTT. Encoded protein: CSARLGNMNTEAFF.

At least ten counts were recorded for this clonotype. J is TRBJ1-4 and V is TRBV10-3; 8 positions match TRBD1. There are 14 residues in the CDR3. Germline values: CDR1 ENHRY, CDR2 SYGVKD. Trimming took 2 bases from V and 8 from J; bases not matched to a gene: 4. The CDR3 loop is CAISEGQGSEKLFF. The CDR3 DNA reads as TGTGCCATCAGTGAGGGACAGGGAAGCGAAAAACTGTTTTTT.

This clonotype came up a few times. This chain links TRBV5-5 with TRBJ2-3, with a possible D match to TRBD1 (6 bases). The germline V and J ends were trimmed by 4 bases and 8 bases, with 11 bases remaining between them. Germline-derived CDR1 and CDR2 are SGHKS and YYEKEE (reference sequence). This CDR3 is 12 amino acids long. CDR3 DNA sequence: TGTGCCAGCAGCCTACAGGGCGGTACGCAGTATTTT. Translating it yields CASSLQGGTQYF.

This clonotype was seen a handful of times. The genes are TRBV11-1 and TRBJ2-7; the match to TRBD1 covers 10 bases. This CDR3 comprises 18 residues. Germline lookup yields CDR1 SGHAT and CDR2 FQDESV (reference sequence). J was trimmed by 5 bases and V by 5 bases; bases with no gene match: 18. CDR3 protein: CASSLPDRGGSRTNEQYF. The CDR3 DNA reads as TGTGCCAGCAGCCTACCGGACAGGGGGGGAAGTAGGACTAACGAGCAGTACTTC.

This chain's CDR3 is CASSFKRGGTDTQYF. CDR3 nucleotides: TGTGCCAGCAGCTTTAAACGGGGGGGCACAGATACGCAGTATTTT. The chain is built from TRBV7-6 and TRBJ2-3; 7 bases match TRBD2. The CDR3 loop spans 15 amino acids. The germline V gene encodes CDR1 SGHVS and CDR2 FNYEAQ. With V trimmed by 3 bases and J by 1 base, 4 bases remained unmatched.

This clonotype has a handful of counts. V is TRBV10-2 and J is TRBJ2-3; TRBD2 agrees at 8 bases. The CDR3 loop spans 16 amino acids. V lost 6 bases and J lost 7; bases outside the gene matches: 15. The germline V gene encodes CDR1 WSHSY and CDR2 SAAADI. CDR3 DNA: TGCGCCAGCAGCATCTGGTTAACTAGCGGTTTAAATACGCAGTATTTT. This encodes CASSIWLTSGLNTQYF.

The chain links TRBV28 to TRBJ2-4; D is undetermined. CDR3 length: 12 amino acids. Germline loops: CDR1 MDHEN, CDR2 SYDVKM. The V end lost 2 bases, the J end lost 15 bases, and 14 bases lay between the germline ends. The CDR3 sequence is CASSLRPHTVYF. The CDR3 DNA reads as TGTGCCAGCAGTTTAAGGCCCCATACTGTGTACTTC.

There are many counts of this clonotype. The CDR3 nucleotides are TGCGCCAGCAGCTTCGAGGGGGCATTTGGCTACACCTTC. Translation gives CASSFEGAFGYTF. The chain uses TRBV5-1 and TRBJ1-2; TRBD1 matches at 7 bases. Germline values: CDR1 SGHRS, CDR2 YFSETQ. Trimming took 2 bases from V and 7 from J; bases not matched to a gene: 5. CDR3 length: 13 amino acids. Using reference TRBV5-1 and TRBJ1-2 for the parts outside the CDR3, the full variable domain is KAGVTQTPRYLIKTRGQQVTLSCSPISGHRSVSWYQQTPGQGLQFLFEYFSETQRNKGNFPGRFSGRQFSNSRSEMNVSTLELGDSALYLCASSFEGAFGYTFGSGTRLTVV.

This clonotype was seen a few times. This chain links TRBV12-3 or TRBV12-4 with TRBJ2-7; D remains ambiguous. Deletions cut 2 bases from V and 4 bases from J, with 6 bases between. The CDR3 sequence is 12 residues long. The CDR3 here is CASSLFRYEQYF. The CDR3 nucleotides read TGTGCCAGCAGTTTATTTAGGTACGAGCAGTACTTC.

This chain connects TRBV4-3 to TRBJ1-1; no clear D gene. From germline, CDR1 is LGHNA and CDR2 YSLEER. V was pared by 5 bases and J by 1 base, with 11 bases between. The CDR3 is 14 residues long. The CDR3, as DNA: TGCGCCAGCAGCTGGAATTTCAAGAACACTGAAGCTTTCTTT. The encoded protein is CASSWNFKNTEAFF.

V and J are TRBV20-1 and TRBJ1-5, with 8 bases lining up with TRBD1. J gave up 2 bases and V 5 bases, and 8 bases lay outside the gene matches. Germline CDR1 DFQATT, CDR2 SNEGSKA (reference sequence). The CDR3 runs to 15 residues. The CDR3 protein is CSARQTGVGNQPQHF. The CDR3 nucleotides are TGCAGTGCTCGACAGACAGGGGTAGGCAATCAGCCCCAGCATTTT.

This clonotype was detected only a few times. The chain recombines TRBV24-1 with TRBJ1-2; TRBD1 matches at 10 bases. V dropped 3 bases and J dropped 5; count of bases not matched to a gene: 2. The germline CDR1 and CDR2 sequences are KGHDR and SFDVKD. The CDR3 is 14 amino acids. This CDR3 is CATSDPGQGYGYTF. In nucleotides, the CDR3 is TGTGCCACCAGTGATCCGGGACAGGGGTATGGCTACACCTTC.